This TCR beta chain was recovered during a study of CD8+CD57+ T cells in acquired aplastic anemia. Study information: Sorted CD4+ and CD8+ cells gave an average of about 3 ug of DNA.

In this sample, this clonotype turned up a few times. The antigen remains undetermined. Study-level findings and limits: There were twenty-nine CD8+ CDR3 sequences that occurred in both patients and controls.

V lost 2 bases to trimming and J lost 1 base, with 15 bases between them. Germline loops: CDR1 MNHEY, CDR2 SMNVEV (reference sequence). This CDR3 spans 18 amino acids. An expansion of CD8+CD57+ cells by flow cytometry had been shown in patients chosen for sequencing. Severe acquired aplastic anemia was present in all patients. Blood came from patients not yet given any therapy. Template material for TCR beta VDJ and CDR3 profiling consisted of genomic DNA. TCRdb used MiXCR to reprocess the reads, holding one entry per CDR3 protein. The table includes about 160,000 distinct CDR3 sequences, more than 45% detected once.

The receptor was isolated from a human donor with aplastic anemia. Source material: sorted CD4+, CD8+, or CD8+CD57+ T cells (not recorded which) from PBMCs. The rearrangement joins TRBV27 to TRBJ2-6; D not resolved. Here the CDR3 DNA reads TGTGCCAGCAGTTTAGCTGGGCACTCCGGTTCTGGGGCCAACGTCCTGACTTTC. It encodes CASSLAGHSGSGANVLTF.